This TCR beta chain was captured by sequencing in a study of blood T cell repertoires in COVID-19. Only in-frame clones appear in the TCRdb table, and some are missing; sequencing was by immunoSEQ multiplex PCR. Of about 270,000 clones detected, over 75% appear once; the ten largest clones hold about 14%. The CDR3 length is 12 residues. Per the germline V gene, CDR1 is LGHDT and CDR2 is YNNKEL (reference sequence). V lost 2 bases and J lost 5, with 6 bases in between. This TCR came from a human donor in a cohort sampled during active COVID-19. The sequenced material came from peripheral blood. This chain connects TRBV3-1 (or the pseudogene TRBV3-2) to TRBJ2-5; no firm D call. The CDR3 loop is CASSQIPETQYF. The CDR3, as DNA: TGTGCCAGCAGCCAAATTCCGGAGACCCAGTACTTC.